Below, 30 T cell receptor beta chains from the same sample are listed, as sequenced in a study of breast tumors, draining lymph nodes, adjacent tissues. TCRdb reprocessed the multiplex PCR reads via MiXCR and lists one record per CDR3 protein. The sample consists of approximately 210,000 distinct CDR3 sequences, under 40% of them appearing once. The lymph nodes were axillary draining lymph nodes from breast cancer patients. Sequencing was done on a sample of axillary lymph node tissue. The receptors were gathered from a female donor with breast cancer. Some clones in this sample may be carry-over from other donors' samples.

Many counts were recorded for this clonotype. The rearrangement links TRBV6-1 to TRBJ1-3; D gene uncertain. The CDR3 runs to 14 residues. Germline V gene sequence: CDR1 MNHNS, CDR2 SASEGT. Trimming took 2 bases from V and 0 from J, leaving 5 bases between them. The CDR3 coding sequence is TGTGCCAGCAGTGAATTCAGCTCTGGAAACACCATATATTTT. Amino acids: CASSEFSSGNTIYF.

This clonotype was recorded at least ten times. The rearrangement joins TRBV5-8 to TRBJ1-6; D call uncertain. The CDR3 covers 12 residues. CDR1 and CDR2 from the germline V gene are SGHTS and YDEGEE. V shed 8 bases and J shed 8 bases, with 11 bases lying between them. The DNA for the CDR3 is TGTGCCAGTCAGAAGACCGATTCACCCCTCCACTTT. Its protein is CASQKTDSPLHF.

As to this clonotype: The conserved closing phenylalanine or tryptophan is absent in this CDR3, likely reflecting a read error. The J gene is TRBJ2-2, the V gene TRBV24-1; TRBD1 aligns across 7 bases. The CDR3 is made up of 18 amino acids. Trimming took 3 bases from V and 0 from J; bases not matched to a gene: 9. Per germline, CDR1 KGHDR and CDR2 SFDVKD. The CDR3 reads CATSDPQGDPANTGELFL. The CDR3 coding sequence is TGTGCCACCAGTGATCCGCAGGGGGACCCAGCGAACACCGGGGAGCTGTTTCTT.

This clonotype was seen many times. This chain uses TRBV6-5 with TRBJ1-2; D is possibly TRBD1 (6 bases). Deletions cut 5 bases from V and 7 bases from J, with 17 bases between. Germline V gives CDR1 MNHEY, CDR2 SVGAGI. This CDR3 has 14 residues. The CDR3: CASSRQGGLGGYTF. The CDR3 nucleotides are TGTGCCAGCAGTCGTCAAGGGGGTCTTGGTGGCTACACCTTC.

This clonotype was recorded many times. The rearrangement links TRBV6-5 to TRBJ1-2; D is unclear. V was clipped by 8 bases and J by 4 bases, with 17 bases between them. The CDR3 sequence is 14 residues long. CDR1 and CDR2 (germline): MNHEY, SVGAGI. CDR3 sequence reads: CASFRPGATYGYTF. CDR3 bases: TGTGCCAGCTTTAGGCCAGGCGCCACCTATGGCTACACCTTC.

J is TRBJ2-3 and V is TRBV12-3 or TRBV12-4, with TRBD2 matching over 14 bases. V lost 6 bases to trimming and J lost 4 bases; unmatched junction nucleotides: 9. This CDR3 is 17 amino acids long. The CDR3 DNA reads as TGTGCCAGCAGGATCCGACTAGCGGGGGGGCCTGCAGATACGCAGTATTTT. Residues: CASRIRLAGGPADTQYF.

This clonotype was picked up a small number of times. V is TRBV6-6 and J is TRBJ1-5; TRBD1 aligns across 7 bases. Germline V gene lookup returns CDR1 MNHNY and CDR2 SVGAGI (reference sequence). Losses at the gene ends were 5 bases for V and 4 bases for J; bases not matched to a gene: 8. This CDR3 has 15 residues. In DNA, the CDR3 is TGTGCCAGCAGTCACGGGGACAGTGCTAATCAGCCCCAGCATTTT. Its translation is CASSHGDSANQPQHF.

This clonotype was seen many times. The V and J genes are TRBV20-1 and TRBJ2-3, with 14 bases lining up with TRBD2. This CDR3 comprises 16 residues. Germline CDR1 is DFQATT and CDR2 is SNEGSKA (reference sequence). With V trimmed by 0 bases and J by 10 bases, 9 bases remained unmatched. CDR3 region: CSARDPRLAGGLAQYF. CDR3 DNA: TGCAGTGCTAGAGATCCTAGACTAGCGGGGGGGCTGGCGCAGTATTTT.

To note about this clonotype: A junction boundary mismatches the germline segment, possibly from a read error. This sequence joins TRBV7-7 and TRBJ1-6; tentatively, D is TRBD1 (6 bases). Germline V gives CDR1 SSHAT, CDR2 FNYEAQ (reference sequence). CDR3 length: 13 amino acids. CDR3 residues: CASSLGGYRPLHF. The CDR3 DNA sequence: TGTGCTAGCAGCTTAGGGGGGTATAGACCCCTCCACTTT.

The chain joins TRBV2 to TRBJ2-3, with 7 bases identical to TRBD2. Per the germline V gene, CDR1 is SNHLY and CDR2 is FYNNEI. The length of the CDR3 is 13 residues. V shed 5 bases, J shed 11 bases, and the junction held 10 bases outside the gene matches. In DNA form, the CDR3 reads TGTGCCAGCAGTTACGGACTAGGCAATGAGCAGTATTTT. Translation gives CASSYGLGNEQYF.

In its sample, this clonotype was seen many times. The CDR3 sequence: CASSSHPSYEQYF. CDR3 coding DNA: TGCGCCAGCAGCTCGCACCCCTCCTACGAGCAGTACTTC. V is TRBV5-1 and J is TRBJ2-7; D gene unclear. Trimming pared 3 bases from V and 0 bases from J, leaving 7 bases between. CDR1 is SGHRS and CDR2 is YFSETQ in the germline V gene. The length of the CDR3 is 13 residues. Looking up the rest from reference TRBV5-1 and TRBJ2-7 gives the full variable domain: KAGVTQTPRYLIKTRGQQVTLSCSPISGHRSVSWYQQTPGQGLQFLFEYFSETQRNKGNFPGRFSGRQFSNSRSEMNVSTLELGDSALYLCASSSHPSYEQYFGPGTRLTVT.

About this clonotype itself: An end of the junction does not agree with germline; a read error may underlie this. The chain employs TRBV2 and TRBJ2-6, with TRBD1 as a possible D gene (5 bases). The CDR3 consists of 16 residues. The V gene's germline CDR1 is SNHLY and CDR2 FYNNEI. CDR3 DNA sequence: TGTGCCAGCAGCCCCCTAACGAATGCTGGGGCCATCGTCCTGACTTTC. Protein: CASSPLTNAGAIVLTF.

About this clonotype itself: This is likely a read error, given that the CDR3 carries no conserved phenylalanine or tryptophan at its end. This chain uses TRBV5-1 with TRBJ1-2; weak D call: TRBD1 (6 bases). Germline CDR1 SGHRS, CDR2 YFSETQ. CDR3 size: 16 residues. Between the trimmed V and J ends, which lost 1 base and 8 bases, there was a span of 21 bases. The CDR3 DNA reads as TGCGCCAGCAGCTTGAACCAACAGGGCGGGCGTCCGGGCTACACCTTA. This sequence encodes CASSLNQQGGRPGYTL.

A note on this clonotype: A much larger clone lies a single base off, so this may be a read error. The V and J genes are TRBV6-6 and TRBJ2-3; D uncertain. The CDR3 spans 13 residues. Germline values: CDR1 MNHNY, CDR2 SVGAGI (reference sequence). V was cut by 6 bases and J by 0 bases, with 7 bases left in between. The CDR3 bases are TGTGCCAGCAGACCAACTAGCACAGATACGCAGTATTTT. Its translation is CASRPTSTDTQYF.

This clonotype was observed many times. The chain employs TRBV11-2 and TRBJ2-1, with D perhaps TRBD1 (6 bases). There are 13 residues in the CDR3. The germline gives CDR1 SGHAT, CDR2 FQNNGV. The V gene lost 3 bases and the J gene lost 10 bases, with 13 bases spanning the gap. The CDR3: CASSFGQGQEQFF. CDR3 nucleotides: TGTGCCAGCAGCTTCGGCCAGGGGCAAGAGCAGTTCTTC. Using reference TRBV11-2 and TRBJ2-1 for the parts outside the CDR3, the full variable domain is EAGVAQSPRYKIIEKRQSVAFWCNPISGHATLYWYQQILGQGPKLLIQFQNNGVVDDSQLPKDRFSAERLKGVDSTLKIQPAKLEDSAVYLCASSFGQGQEQFFGPGTRLTVL.

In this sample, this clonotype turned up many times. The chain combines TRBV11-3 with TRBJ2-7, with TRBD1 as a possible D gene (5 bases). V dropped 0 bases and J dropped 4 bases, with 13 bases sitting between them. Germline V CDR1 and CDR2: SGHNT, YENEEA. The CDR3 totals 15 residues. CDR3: CASSLEVQGRYEQYF. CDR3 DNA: TGTGCCAGCAGCTTAGAGGTTCAGGGTCGGTACGAGCAGTACTTC.

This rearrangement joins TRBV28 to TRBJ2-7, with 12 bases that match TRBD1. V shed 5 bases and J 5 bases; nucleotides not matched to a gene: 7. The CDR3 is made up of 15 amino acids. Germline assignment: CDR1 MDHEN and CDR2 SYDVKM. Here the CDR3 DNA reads TGTGCCAGCAGTCCGACCGGGACAGGGGGCCACGAGCAGTACTTC. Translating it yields CASSPTGTGGHEQYF.

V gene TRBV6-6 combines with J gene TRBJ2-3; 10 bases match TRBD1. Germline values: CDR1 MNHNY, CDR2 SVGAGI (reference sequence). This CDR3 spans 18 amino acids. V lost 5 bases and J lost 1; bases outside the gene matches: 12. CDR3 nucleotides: TGTGCCAGCAGTCCTTTTCGTCTCGGGACAGGGGGCACAGATACGCAGTATTTT. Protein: CASSPFRLGTGGTDTQYF.

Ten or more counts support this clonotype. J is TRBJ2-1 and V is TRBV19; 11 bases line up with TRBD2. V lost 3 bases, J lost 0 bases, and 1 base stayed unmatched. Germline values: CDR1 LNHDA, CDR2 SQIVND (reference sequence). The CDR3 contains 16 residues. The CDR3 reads CASSMTSGISYNEQFF. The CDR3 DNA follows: TGTGCCAGTAGTATGACTAGCGGGATCTCCTACAATGAGCAGTTCTTC.

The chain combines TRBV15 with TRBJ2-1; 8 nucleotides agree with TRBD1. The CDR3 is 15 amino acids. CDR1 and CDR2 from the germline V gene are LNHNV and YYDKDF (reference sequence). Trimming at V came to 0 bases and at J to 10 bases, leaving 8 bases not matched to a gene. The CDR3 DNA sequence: TGTGCCACCAGCAGAGATCGTCAGGGGGCTGAGGAGCAGTTCTTC. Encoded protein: CATSRDRQGAEEQFF.

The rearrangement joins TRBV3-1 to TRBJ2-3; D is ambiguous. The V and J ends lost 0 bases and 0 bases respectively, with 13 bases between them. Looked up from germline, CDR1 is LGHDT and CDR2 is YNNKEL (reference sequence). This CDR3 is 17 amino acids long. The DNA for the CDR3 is TGTGCCAGCAGCCAAGAGGGTCGGGCAGAAAGCACAGATACGCAGTATTTT. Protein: CASSQEGRAESTDTQYF.

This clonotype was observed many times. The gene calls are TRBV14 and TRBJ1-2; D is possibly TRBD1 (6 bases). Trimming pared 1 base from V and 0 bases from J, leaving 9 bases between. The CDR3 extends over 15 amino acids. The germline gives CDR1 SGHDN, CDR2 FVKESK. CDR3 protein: CASSQGGGANYGYTF. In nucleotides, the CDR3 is TGTGCCAGCAGCCAAGGAGGGGGAGCTAACTATGGCTACACCTTC.

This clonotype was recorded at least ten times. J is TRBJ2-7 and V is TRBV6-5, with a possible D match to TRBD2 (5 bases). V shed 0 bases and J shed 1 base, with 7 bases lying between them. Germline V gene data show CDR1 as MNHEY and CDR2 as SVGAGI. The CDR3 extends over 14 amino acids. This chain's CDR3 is CASSYSRVSYEQYF. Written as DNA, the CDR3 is TGTGCCAGCAGTTACTCGAGGGTGTCCTACGAGCAGTACTTC.

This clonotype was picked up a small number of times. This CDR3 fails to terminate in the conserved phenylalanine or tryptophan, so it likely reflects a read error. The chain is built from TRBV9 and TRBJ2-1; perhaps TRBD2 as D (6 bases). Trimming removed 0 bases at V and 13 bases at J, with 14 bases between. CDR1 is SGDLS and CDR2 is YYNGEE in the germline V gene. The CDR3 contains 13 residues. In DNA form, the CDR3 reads TGTGCCAGCAGCGTAGTAGCGGCTAGCCCTCAGTTCTCC. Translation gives CASSVVAASPQFS.

The CDR3 coding sequence is TGTGCCAGCAGCGTAATGGGGAGTACCTACGAGCAGTACTTC. The encoded protein is CASSVMGSTYEQYF. V and J are TRBV9 and TRBJ2-7; possible D gene TRBD2, 5 bases. Germline-derived CDR1 and CDR2 are SGDLS and YYNGEE. The CDR3 is 14 amino acids. Trimming left V 1 base short and J 2 bases short, with 10 bases between.

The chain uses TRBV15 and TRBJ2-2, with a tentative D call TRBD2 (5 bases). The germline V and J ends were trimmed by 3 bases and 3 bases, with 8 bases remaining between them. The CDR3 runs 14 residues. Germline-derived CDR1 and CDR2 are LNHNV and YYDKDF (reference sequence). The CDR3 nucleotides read TGTGCCACCAGCAGGGGAGATCACACCGGGGAGCTGTTTTTT. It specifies CATSRGDHTGELFF. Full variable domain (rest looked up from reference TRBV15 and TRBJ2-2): DAMVIQNPRYQVTQFGKPVTLSCSQTLNHNVMYWYQQKSSQAPKLLFHYYDKDFNNEADTPDNFQSRRPNTSFCFLDIRSPGLGDTAMYLCATSRGDHTGELFFGEGSRLTVL.

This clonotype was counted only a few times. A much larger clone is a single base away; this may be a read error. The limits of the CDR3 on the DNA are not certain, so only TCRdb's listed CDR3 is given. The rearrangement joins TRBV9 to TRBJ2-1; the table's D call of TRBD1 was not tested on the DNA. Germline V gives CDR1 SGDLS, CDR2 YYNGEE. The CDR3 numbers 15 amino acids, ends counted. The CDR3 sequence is CASSVGGGAYNEPFF.

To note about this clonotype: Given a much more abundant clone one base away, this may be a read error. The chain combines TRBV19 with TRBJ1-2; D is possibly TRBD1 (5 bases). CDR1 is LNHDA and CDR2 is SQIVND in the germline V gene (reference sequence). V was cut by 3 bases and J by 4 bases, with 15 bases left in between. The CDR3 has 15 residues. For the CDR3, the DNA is TGTGCCAGTAGTATGGCAGGGTATGGAAGCTATGGCTACACCTTC. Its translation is CASSMAGYGSYGYTF.

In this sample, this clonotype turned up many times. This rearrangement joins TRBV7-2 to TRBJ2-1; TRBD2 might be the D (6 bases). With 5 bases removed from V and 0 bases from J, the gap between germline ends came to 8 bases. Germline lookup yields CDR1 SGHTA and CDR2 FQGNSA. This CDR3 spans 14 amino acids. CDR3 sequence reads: CASSRDSSYNEQFF. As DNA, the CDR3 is TGTGCCAGCAGCCGGGACTCCTCCTACAATGAGCAGTTCTTC.

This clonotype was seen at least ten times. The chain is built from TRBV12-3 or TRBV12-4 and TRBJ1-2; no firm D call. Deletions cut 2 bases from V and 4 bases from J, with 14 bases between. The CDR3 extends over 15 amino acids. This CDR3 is CASSLRPNTVYGYTF. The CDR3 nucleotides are TGTGCCAGCAGTTTAAGGCCCAATACAGTCTATGGCTACACCTTC.